This TCR beta chain was captured by sequencing in a study of shared clonotypes between healthy human individuals. This clone showed up just once. Only in-frame clones appear in the TCRdb table, and some are missing; sequencing was by immunoSEQ multiplex PCR. This table has a few million clones, around nine tenths appearing once. Sequencing input: naive CD4+ T cells sorted from blood. Subset here: CD45RA+ positively selected. The TCR comes from a young man in good health.

Here the CDR3 reads CASSFGLAGLNEQFF. CDR3 sequence (DNA): TGTGCCAGCAGCTTCGGACTAGCGGGACTAAATGAGCAGTTCTTC. This sequence joins TRBV7-9 and TRBJ2-1, with TRBD2 matching over 12 bases. The V gene's germline CDR1 is SEHNR and CDR2 FQNEAQ (reference sequence). Trimming removed 3 bases from V and 7 bases from J; junction bases left unmatched: 4. This CDR3 region has 15 residues.